This T cell receptor beta chain was captured by sequencing in a study of T cell repertoires in cytomegalovirus infection. Study-level results: The cumulative frequency of public TCR beta families distinguished individuals who carried CMV together with the relevant HLA.

Each CDR3 protein gets one entry after TCRdb re-called the reads with MiXCR. The table records 110,000 to 150,000 distinct CDR3 sequences, 32% of them present only once. CDR1 is SNHLY, CDR2 FYNNEI, per germline. The trim removed 3 bases at V and 0 bases at J, leaving 6 bases unmatched. CDR3 length: 19 amino acids. Comment on this clonotype: Its antigen is not known.

This chain joins TRBV2 and TRBJ2-1; 15 bases map to TRBD2. The source was CD8+ T cells from cultured PBMCs, collected from culture after CMV antigen stimulation. This TCR was sampled from a human donor in good health (CMV status not recorded). Some clones in this sample may be carry-over from other donors' samples. The CDR3 loop is CASSDGTSGGPSSYNEQFF. The DNA of the CDR3 is TGTGCCAGCAGTGATGGGACTAGCGGGGGGCCGAGCTCCTACAATGAGCAGTTCTTC.